The clone carrying this TCR beta chain was recorded a few times. TCRdb keeps only in-frame clones here, not all; method: immunoSEQ multiplex PCR. The data contain 91,000 or so clones, 93% of them singletons. The data originate from a study of T cell changes during pregnancy in multiple sclerosis. This CDR3 comprises 17 residues. Germline CDR1 reads LNHDA; CDR2 reads SQIVND (reference sequence). J was trimmed by 1 base and V by 6 bases; bases with no gene match: 11. The genes are TRBV19 and TRBJ2-3, with 9 positions matching TRBD1. This TCR derives from a female donor with multiple sclerosis, enrolled in a pregnancy study. The input for sequencing was peripheral blood, taken after pregnancy. The CDR3 region has the DNA TGTGCCAGTAGCCTCTCGGGACAGGGCTTACGCACAGATACGCAGTATTTT. It is translated as CASSLSGQGLRTDTQYF.